What follows are 17 T cell receptor beta chains derived from one specimen sequenced in a study of T cell changes during pregnancy in multiple sclerosis. Profiled with immunoSEQ multiplex PCR; TCRdb holds only in-frame clones, not every one. Of under 35,000 clones listed, 90% are singletons. This specimen was CD4+ T cells from peripheral blood mononuclear cells, taken in the third trimester of pregnancy. All receptors come from a female donor in good health, enrolled as a control in a pregnancy study.

The rearrangement uses TRBV6-5 and TRBJ1-3; no clear D gene. This CDR3 has 16 amino acids. Germline assignment: CDR1 MNHEY and CDR2 SVGAGI. V lost 2 bases and J 0 bases, leaving 11 bases between the germline ends. The CDR3 region is CASSYRTAASGNTIYF. CDR3 in DNA: TGTGCCAGCAGTTACCGCACAGCCGCCTCTGGAAACACCATATATTTT.

V gene TRBV5-6 combines with J gene TRBJ1-5; the D gene is possibly TRBD1 (6 bases). This CDR3 contains 14 residues. V dropped 2 bases and J dropped 4 bases, with 10 bases sitting between them. Germline values: CDR1 SGHDT, CDR2 YYEEEE. CDR3 DNA sequence: TGTGCCAGCAGCTTTGGGACAACTAATCAGCCCCAGCATTTT. This codes for CASSFGTTNQPQHF.

The rearrangement uses TRBV19 and TRBJ2-5; 9 nucleotides line up with TRBD1. The trim removed 5 bases at V and 7 bases at J, leaving 5 bases unmatched. From germline, CDR1 is LNHDA and CDR2 SQIVND (reference sequence). The CDR3 consists of 13 residues. The chain's CDR3 is CASSLGQGRTQYF. The CDR3 DNA is TGTGCCAGTAGTTTGGGACAGGGAAGGACCCAGTACTTC.

This clone was counted a few times. Distinct nucleotide sequences in the sample also encode this CDR3. The CDR3 nucleotides are TGTGCCAGCAGTCCCCAGGGGTACGAGCAGTACTTC. Translating gives CASSPQGYEQYF. The chain combines TRBV6-5 with TRBJ2-7, with D possibly being TRBD1 (6 bases). The length of the CDR3 is 12 residues. V was clipped by 5 bases and J by 4 bases, with 9 bases between them. CDR1 is MNHEY, CDR2 SVGAGI, per germline.

This clone has only a few counts. This chain uses TRBV2 with TRBJ2-5, with a weak D call TRBD2 (6 bases). Germline V CDR1 and CDR2: SNHLY, FYNNEI. Trimming cost V 6 bases and J 5 bases, with 13 bases left between them. This CDR3 spans 13 amino acids. CDR3 sequence reads: CASRIAAAETQYF. CDR3 DNA: TGTGCCAGCAGGATAGCGGCAGCGGAGACCCAGTACTTC.

The V and J genes are TRBV30 and TRBJ2-1; 9 bases map to TRBD2. The CDR3 loop spans 13 amino acids. With 7 bases clipped from V and 7 bases from J, the junction kept 8 bases outside the gene matches. Germline V lookup: CDR1 GTSNPN, CDR2 SVGIG (reference sequence). The CDR3 protein is CASSAGGINEQFF. In DNA form, the CDR3 reads TGTGCCTCCTCAGCGGGGGGTATAAATGAGCAGTTCTTC.

The chain carries TRBV6-5 and TRBJ2-1, with D uncertain. The V gene lost 4 bases and the J gene lost 4 bases, with 5 bases spanning the gap. The germline V gene encodes CDR1 MNHEY and CDR2 SVGAGI. CDR3 length: 12 residues. CDR3 in amino acids: CASSSPYNEQFF. The CDR3 DNA follows: TGTGCCAGCAGTTCCCCTTACAATGAGCAGTTCTTC.

V gene TRBV5-6 combines with J gene TRBJ2-1; perhaps TRBD1 as D (5 bases). Between the trimmed V and J ends, which lost 2 bases and 6 bases, there was a span of 15 bases. Germline V gene data show CDR1 as SGHDT and CDR2 as YYEEEE. The CDR3 covers 15 residues. CDR3 residues: CASSFRVVGVNEQFF. The CDR3 coding sequence is TGTGCCAGCAGCTTCAGGGTGGTAGGTGTCAATGAGCAGTTCTTC.

The chain recombines TRBV15 with TRBJ2-3, with D unclear. Germline V lookup: CDR1 LNHNV, CDR2 YYDKDF (reference sequence). V lost 0 bases and J 1 base, leaving 8 bases between the germline ends. The CDR3 totals 15 residues. CDR3 residues: CATSRDGRRTDTQYF. In nucleotides, the CDR3 is TGTGCCACCAGCAGAGATGGCCGCCGCACAGATACGCAGTATTTT.

This sequence joins TRBV5-8 and TRBJ1-1, with 9 bases lining up with TRBD1. The CDR3 totals 14 residues. Per germline, CDR1 SGHTS and CDR2 YDEGEE. V was pared by 3 bases and J by 4 bases, with 4 bases of the junction left unmatched. The CDR3 region is CASSSRDRVTEAFF. The CDR3 nucleotides read TGTGCCAGCAGCTCCCGGGACAGGGTCACTGAAGCTTTCTTT.

This clone was counted a single time. This sequence joins TRBV6-1 and TRBJ2-2, with no clear D. The CDR3 spans 13 residues. V was pared by 6 bases and J by 4 bases, with 9 bases between. CDR1 is MNHNS and CDR2 is SASEGT in the germline V gene. The CDR3 DNA reads as TGTGCCAGCAGCTCTACCCTCACCGGGGAGCTGTTTTTT. Its translation: CASSSTLTGELFF.

This sequence joins TRBV25-1 and TRBJ1-6, with TRBD1 matching 8 bases. V gave up 2 bases and J gave up 7 bases; unmatched junction bases: 4. CDR1 and CDR2 from the germline V gene are MGHDK and SYGVNS. CDR3 length: 15 amino acids. The CDR3 reads CASSEVTGANSPLHF. For the CDR3, the DNA is TGTGCCAGCAGTGAAGTGACAGGGGCGAATTCACCCCTCCACTTT. Variable domain in full (rest from reference TRBV25-1 and TRBJ1-6): EADIYQTPRYLVIGTGKKITLECSQTMGHDKMYWYQQDPGMELHLIHYSYGVNSTEKGDLSSESTVSRIRTEHFPLTLESARPSHTSQYLCASSEVTGANSPLHFGNGTRLTVT.

In this sample, this clone turned up once. The V call is TRBV19, the J call TRBJ1-4; weak D call: TRBD1 (5 bases). The V gene lost 9 bases and the J gene lost 5 bases, with 25 bases spanning the gap. Germline assignment: CDR1 LNHDA and CDR2 SQIVND (reference sequence). This CDR3 region has 17 residues. CDR3 nucleotides: TGTGCCAGGGTTCCGGGGGGGTCTGGGGACCGAAATGAAAAACTGTTTTTT. Translation gives CARVPGGSGDRNEKLFF.

The V and J genes are TRBV19 and TRBJ1-6, with a possible D match to TRBD1 (5 bases). CDR1 LNHDA and CDR2 SQIVND come from the germline V gene (reference sequence). This CDR3 has 14 amino acids. The V end lost 2 bases, the J end lost 8 bases, and 10 bases lay between the germline ends. This chain's CDR3 is CASSIWGGDSPLHF. DNA of the CDR3: TGTGCCAGTAGTATATGGGGAGGGGATTCACCCCTCCACTTT. The variable domain in full, with the rest retrieved from reference TRBV19 and TRBJ1-6, is DGGITQSPKYLFRKEGQNVTLSCEQNLNHDAMYWYRQDPGQGLRLIYYSQIVNDFQKGDIAEGYSVSREKKESFPLTVTSAQKNPTAFYLCASSIWGGDSPLHFGNGTRLTVT.

The chain recombines TRBV25-1 with TRBJ1-2; the match to TRBD1 covers 7 bases. Germline V gene sequence: CDR1 MGHDK, CDR2 SYGVNS. J was trimmed by 3 bases and V by 7 bases; bases with no gene match: 2. The CDR3 has 12 amino acids. The CDR3 is CASKQGDYGYTF. CDR3 nucleotides: TGTGCCAGCAAGCAGGGGGACTATGGCTACACCTTC.

The V and J genes are TRBV12-5 and TRBJ2-2; perhaps TRBD1 as D (6 bases). Trimming removed 7 bases at V and 2 bases at J, with 11 bases between. Germline CDR1 and CDR2: LGHNT and FRNRAP. The CDR3 totals 14 residues. As DNA, the CDR3 is TGTGCTAGTGTACCGGGACAAAACACCGGGGAGCTGTTTTTT. It specifies CASVPGQNTGELFF.

The chain joins TRBV27 to TRBJ2-1, with 7 bases lining up with TRBD1. The CDR3 contains 19 residues. The J segment lost 1 base and the V segment lost 3 bases, leaving 15 bases of the junction unmatched. The germline CDR1 and CDR2 sequences are MNHEY and SMNVEV (reference sequence). The CDR3 DNA sequence: TGTGCCAGCAGTTTGAGGTTGGCGACAGGGCTCAGTTCCTACAATGAGCAGTTCTTC. Translating it yields CASSLRLATGLSSYNEQFF.